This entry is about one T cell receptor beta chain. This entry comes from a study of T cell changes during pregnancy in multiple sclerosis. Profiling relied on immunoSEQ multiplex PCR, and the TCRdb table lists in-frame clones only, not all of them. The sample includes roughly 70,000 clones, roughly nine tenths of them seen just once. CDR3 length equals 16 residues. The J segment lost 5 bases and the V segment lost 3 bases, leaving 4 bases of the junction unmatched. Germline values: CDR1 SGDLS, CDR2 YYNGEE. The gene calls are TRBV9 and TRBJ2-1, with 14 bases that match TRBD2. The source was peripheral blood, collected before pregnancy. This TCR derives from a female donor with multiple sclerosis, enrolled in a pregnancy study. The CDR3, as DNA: TGTGCCAGCAGCGCGCGACTAGCGGGAGGGCACAATGAGCAGTTCTTC. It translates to CASSARLAGGHNEQFF.